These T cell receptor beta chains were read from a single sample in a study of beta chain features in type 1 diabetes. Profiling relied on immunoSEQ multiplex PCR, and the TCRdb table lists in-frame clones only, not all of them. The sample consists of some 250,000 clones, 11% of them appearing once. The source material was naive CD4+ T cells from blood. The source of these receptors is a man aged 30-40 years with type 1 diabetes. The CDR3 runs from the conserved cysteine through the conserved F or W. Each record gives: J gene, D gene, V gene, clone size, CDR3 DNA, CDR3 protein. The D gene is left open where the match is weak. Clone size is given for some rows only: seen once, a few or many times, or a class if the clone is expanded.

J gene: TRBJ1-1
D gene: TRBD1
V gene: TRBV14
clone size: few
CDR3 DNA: TGTGCCAGCAGCCAAGCGGGGACAGGGATGAACACTGAAGCTTTCTTT
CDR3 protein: CASSQAGTGMNTEAFF

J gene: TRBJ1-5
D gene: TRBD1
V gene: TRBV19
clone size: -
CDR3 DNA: TGTGCCAGTAGCAACGCCCCACAGGGGAATCAGCCCCAGCATTTT
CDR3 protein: CASSNAPQGNQPQHF

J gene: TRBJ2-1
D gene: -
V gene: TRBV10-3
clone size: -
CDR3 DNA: TGTGCCATAGGGGACTTTTTCTACAATGAGCAGTTCTTC
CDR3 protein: CAIGDFFYNEQFF

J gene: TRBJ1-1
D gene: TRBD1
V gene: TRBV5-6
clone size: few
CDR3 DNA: TGTGCCAGCAGCGGACAGGGGGGAGTGGGTGAAGCTTTCTTT
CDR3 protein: CASSGQGGVGEAFF

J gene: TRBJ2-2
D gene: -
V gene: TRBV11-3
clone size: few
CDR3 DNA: TGTGCCAGCAGCTTCAGAATCGGGGAGCTGTTTTTT
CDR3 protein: CASSFRIGELFF

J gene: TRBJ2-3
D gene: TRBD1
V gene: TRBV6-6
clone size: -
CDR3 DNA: TGTGCCAGCAGTTACTCGACAGGGGATCCGACAGATACGCAGTATTTT
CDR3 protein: CASSYSTGDPTDTQYF

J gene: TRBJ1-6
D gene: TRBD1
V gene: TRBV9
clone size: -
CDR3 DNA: TGTGCCAGCAGCGAGACAGGGGCCAATTCACCCCTCCACTTT
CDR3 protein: CASSETGANSPLHF

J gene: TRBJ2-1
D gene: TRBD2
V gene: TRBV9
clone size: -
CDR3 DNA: TGTGCCAGCAGCGAGACTAGCGGGGGTCATGAGCAGTTCTTC
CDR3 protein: CASSETSGGHEQFF

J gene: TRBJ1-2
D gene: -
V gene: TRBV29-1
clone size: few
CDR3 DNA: TGCAGCGTTCGGATAGGGGACTATGGCTACACCTTC
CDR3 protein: CSVRIGDYGYTF

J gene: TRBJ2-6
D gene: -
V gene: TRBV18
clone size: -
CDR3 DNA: TGTGCCAGCTCACCACCCGGAGGTGGGGCCAACGTCCTGACTTTC
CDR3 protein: CASSPPGGGANVLTF

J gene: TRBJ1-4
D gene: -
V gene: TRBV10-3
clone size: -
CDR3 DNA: TGTGCCATCAGTGACGACCCCCGGGGGAGTGAAAAACTGTTTTTT
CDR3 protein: CAISDDPRGSEKLFF